Below, 26 T cell receptor beta chains from the same sample are listed, as sequenced in a study of blood T cell repertoires in COVID-19. This table comes from immunoSEQ multiplex PCR, and its TCRdb copy is limited to in-frame clones, with some not included. The table records roughly 59,000 clones, around 83% of them present only once. What was sequenced was peripheral blood. The receptors shown here come from a human donor in a cohort sampled during active COVID-19.

The V and J genes are TRBV2 and TRBJ2-3; 9 positions match TRBD2. The length of the CDR3 is 15 residues. The J segment lost 4 bases and the V segment lost 7 bases, leaving 9 bases of the junction unmatched. CDR1 is SNHLY and CDR2 is FYNNEI in the germline V gene. The CDR3, as DNA: TGTGCCAGCATCATAAACGGCGGGGGGGCAGATACGCAGTATTTT. Translating gives CASIINGGGADTQYF.

The J gene is TRBJ2-5, the V gene TRBV7-9; D may be TRBD2 (5 bases). Per germline, CDR1 SEHNR and CDR2 FQNEAQ (reference sequence). V was cut by 2 bases and J by 5 bases, with 15 bases left in between. This CDR3 spans 15 amino acids. The CDR3 nucleotides are TGTGCCAGCAGCTTATTCATGGGGAGTGGGGAGACCCAGTACTTC. Residues: CASSLFMGSGETQYF.

The chain employs TRBV18 and TRBJ1-4; 10 positions agree with TRBD1. Germline loops: CDR1 KGHSH, CDR2 LQKENI. V gave up 5 bases and J gave up 5 bases; unmatched junction bases: 11. This CDR3 contains 17 residues. The CDR3 DNA is TGTGCCAGCTCAATGGGACAGGGGCTCGACTTGAATGAAAAACTGTTTTTT. This encodes CASSMGQGLDLNEKLFF.

This rearrangement joins TRBV9 to TRBJ2-1; 9 bases are a match to TRBD2. The J segment lost 9 bases and the V segment lost 0 bases, leaving 7 bases of the junction unmatched. Germline V lookup: CDR1 SGDLS, CDR2 YYNGEE. The CDR3 has 15 amino acids. The CDR3 spells CASSVEGSGGSEQFF. The CDR3 bases are TGTGCCAGCAGCGTAGAGGGTAGCGGGGGTAGTGAGCAGTTCTTC.

The J gene is TRBJ2-3, the V gene TRBV2, with 12 bases fitting TRBD2. The germline gives CDR1 SNHLY, CDR2 FYNNEI. The CDR3 has 18 amino acids. With 6 bases clipped from V and 3 bases from J, the junction kept 13 bases outside the gene matches. DNA of the CDR3: TGTGCCAGCAGAAAAACCGGACTAGCGGGAAGAGTAACAGATACGCAGTATTTT. This encodes CASRKTGLAGRVTDTQYF.

V and J are TRBV6-6 and TRBJ2-3, with TRBD2 matching over 7 bases. The ends lost 0 bases at V and 3 bases at J; junction bases unmatched: 6. The CDR3 loop spans 16 amino acids. Germline CDR1 reads MNHNY; CDR2 reads SVGAGI (reference sequence). In nucleotides, the CDR3 is TGTGCCAGCAGTTACTCGTTTGTGGGAGGGACAGATACGCAGTATTTT. Protein: CASSYSFVGGTDTQYF.

This sequence joins TRBV5-1 and TRBJ2-1; perhaps TRBD2 as D (5 bases). Per the germline V gene, CDR1 is SGHRS and CDR2 is YFSETQ. Trimming stripped 4 bases from V and 4 bases from J, with 18 bases between. The CDR3 has 16 amino acids. The CDR3 sequence: CASSADLRGPYNEQFF. CDR3 coding DNA: TGCGCCAGCAGCGCGGACCTCAGAGGGCCGTACAATGAGCAGTTCTTC.

The chain carries TRBV6-1 and TRBJ1-2; 8 bases align to TRBD1. CDR3 length: 13 amino acids. The J segment lost 7 bases and the V segment lost 0 bases, leaving 1 base of the junction unmatched. Per germline, CDR1 MNHNS and CDR2 SASEGT. In DNA form, the CDR3 reads TGTGCCAGCAGTGAAGCCGACAGGGGTGGCTACACCTTC. Translation gives CASSEADRGGYTF.

The chain couples TRBV5-1 to TRBJ2-2; 8 positions agree with TRBD2. Germline CDR1 is SGHRS and CDR2 is YFSETQ. With V trimmed by 0 bases and J by 0 bases, 1 base remained unmatched. There are 16 residues in the CDR3. The CDR3 DNA is TGCGCCAGCAGCTTGGCAGCGGGGGCGAACACCGGGGAGCTGTTTTTT. It translates to CASSLAAGANTGELFF. Full variable domain (outside the CDR3, taken from reference TRBV5-1 and TRBJ2-2): KAGVTQTPRYLIKTRGQQVTLSCSPISGHRSVSWYQQTPGQGLQFLFEYFSETQRNKGNFPGRFSGRQFSNSRSEMNVSTLELGDSALYLCASSLAAGANTGELFFGEGSRLTVL.

The J gene is TRBJ1-1, the V gene TRBV5-1; tentative D call: TRBD1 (6 bases). Germline assignment: CDR1 SGHRS and CDR2 YFSETQ. V was cut by 2 bases and J by 5 bases, with 13 bases left in between. This CDR3 spans 14 amino acids. CDR3 sequence: CASSFLQGETEAFF. The CDR3 DNA follows: TGCGCCAGCAGCTTTTTACAGGGAGAGACTGAAGCTTTCTTT. Looking up the rest from reference TRBV5-1 and TRBJ1-1 gives the full variable domain: KAGVTQTPRYLIKTRGQQVTLSCSPISGHRSVSWYQQTPGQGLQFLFEYFSETQRNKGNFPGRFSGRQFSNSRSEMNVSTLELGDSALYLCASSFLQGETEAFFGQGTRLTVV.

The chain uses TRBV10-2 and TRBJ1-5, with D possibly being TRBD1 (6 bases). V was shortened by 6 bases and J by 4 bases, with 7 bases between the two germline ends. CDR3 size: 12 residues. CDR1 is WSHSY and CDR2 is SAAADI in the germline V gene. The CDR3 region is CASRQGNQPQHF. For the CDR3, the DNA is TGCGCCAGCAGACAGGGTAATCAGCCCCAGCATTTT.

The chain couples TRBV6-5 to TRBJ1-3; 7 bases line up with TRBD1. Germline CDR1 and CDR2: MNHEY and SVGAGI. The CDR3 sequence is 15 residues long. With V trimmed by 7 bases and J by 0 bases, 6 bases remained unmatched. The CDR3 spells CASTQDRSSGNTIYF. In DNA, the CDR3 is TGTGCCAGCACCCAGGACAGGAGCTCTGGAAACACCATATATTTT.

This clone was seen only once. The rearrangement joins TRBV21-1 to TRBJ2-5; the table names TRBD1, a call not compared with the DNA. TRBV21-1 is classified as a pseudogene. The CDR3 is 19 amino acids. In DNA, the CDR3 is TGTGCCAGCAGCATGAGTTCCGGGACAATCAAAAGCGTAGGAGAGACCCAGTACTTC. It codes for CASSMSSGTIKSVGETQYF.

The chain links TRBV6-4 to TRBJ2-3; possible D gene TRBD1, 6 bases. V was pared by 7 bases and J by 2 bases, with 19 bases between. The germline V gene has CDR1 MRHNA and CDR2 SNTAGT. The CDR3 has 16 amino acids. The CDR3 DNA follows: TGTGCCAGCACCGAGGGGGACATCGAGACCACAGATACGCAGTATTTT. It codes for CASTEGDIETTDTQYF.

The chain couples TRBV10-3 to TRBJ2-1, with a weak D call TRBD2 (5 bases). The CDR3 is 15 residues long. CDR1 is ENHRY and CDR2 is SYGVKD in the germline V gene. Trimming cost V 2 bases and J 3 bases, with 11 bases left between them. The CDR3 region has the DNA TGTGCCATCAGTGAGCCGGGGAGAGACTACAATGAGCAGTTCTTC. It codes for CAISEPGRDYNEQFF.

This clone was detected once. The chain links TRBV20-1 to TRBJ1-2; D is undetermined. The CDR3 is made up of 11 amino acids. V gave up 3 bases and J gave up 5 bases, with 7 bases separating them. Germline V gene lookup returns CDR1 DFQATT and CDR2 SNEGSKA (reference sequence). The CDR3 here is CSASYGYGYTF. CDR3 bases: TGCAGTGCTAGTTACGGGTATGGCTACACCTTC.

This clone showed up just once. The chain combines TRBV19 with TRBJ1-1, with D tentatively TRBD1 (6 bases). The V end was cut by 4 bases, the J end by 11 bases, with 23 bases between. The CDR3 consists of 15 residues. The germline CDR1 and CDR2 sequences are LNHDA and SQIVND (reference sequence). The CDR3 sequence: CASSRTTGFYLGAFF. CDR3 nucleotides: TGTGCCAGTAGTAGAACAACAGGGTTCTATCTTGGCGCTTTCTTT.

The genes are TRBV5-1 and TRBJ2-3, with 10 bases that match TRBD1. The CDR3 is 13 amino acids. Germline loops: CDR1 SGHRS, CDR2 YFSETQ. Trimming took 7 bases from V and 4 from J; bases not matched to a gene: 3. CDR3 nucleotide sequence: TGCGCCAGCCTGGGGACAGGGGCAGATACGCAGTATTTT. Residues: CASLGTGADTQYF.

The chain recombines TRBV7-6 with TRBJ1-3, with D possibly matching TRBD1 (5 bases). The ends were cut back, 5 bases at V and 4 bases at J, with 21 bases in the middle. From germline, CDR1 is SGHVS and CDR2 FNYEAQ. This CDR3 has 17 residues. The CDR3 bases are TGTGCCAGCAGCCGAGCGGCGGGAGAATGGGGCGGAAACACCATATATTTT. Its protein product is CASSRAAGEWGGNTIYF.

The chain carries TRBV11-2 and TRBJ1-6, with 8 nucleotides matching TRBD1. Germline-derived CDR1 and CDR2 are SGHAT and FQNNGV. Unmatched junction bases numbered 9, after V lost 1 base and J lost 7 bases. The CDR3 extends over 17 amino acids. In DNA form, the CDR3 reads TGTGCCAGCAGCTTAGTCCGCCGACAGGGGTTGAATTCACCCCTCCACTTT. Its protein product is CASSLVRRQGLNSPLHF.

The J gene is TRBJ1-2, the V gene TRBV29-1, with TRBD1 matching 8 bases. Germline CDR1 SQVTM, CDR2 ANQGSEA. Trimming removed 7 bases from V and 3 bases from J; junction bases left unmatched: 7. The CDR3 covers 13 residues. The CDR3 nucleotides are TGCAGCGACGGCGGACAGGGAGACTATGGCTACACCTTC. It codes for CSDGGQGDYGYTF. Full variable domain (rest looked up from reference TRBV29-1 and TRBJ1-2): SAVISQKPSRDICQRGTSLTIQCQVDSQVTMMFWYRQQPGQSLTLIATANQGSEATYESGFVIDKFPISRPNLTFSTLTVSNMSPEDSSIYLCSDGGQGDYGYTFGSGTRLTVV.

V is TRBV7-9 and J is TRBJ2-1; 12 bases align to TRBD2. There are 17 residues in the CDR3. After removal of 3 bases from V and 9 bases from J, the junction contained 12 bases not matched to a gene. Germline V gene data show CDR1 as SEHNR and CDR2 as FQNEAQ (reference sequence). The DNA for the CDR3 is TGTGCCAGCAGCTTCCAGAACCGACTAGCGGGAGTCTCTGAGCAGTTCTTC. The encoded protein is CASSFQNRLAGVSEQFF.

The CDR3 loop reads CASTEGRTSGMKTQYF. CDR3 bases: TGTGCCAGCACCGAAGGGAGGACTAGCGGGATGAAGACCCAGTACTTC. The J gene is TRBJ2-5, the V gene TRBV11-2; 12 nucleotides line up with TRBD2. CDR1 and CDR2 (germline): SGHAT, FQNNGV. This CDR3 is 16 amino acids long. Trimming removed 7 bases from V and 6 bases from J; junction bases left unmatched: 12.

This clone was detected once. The chain couples TRBV7-8 to TRBJ1-5; D unclear. V lost 5 bases and J 0 bases, leaving 26 bases between the germline ends. Germline values: CDR1 SGHVS, CDR2 FQNEAQ. The CDR3 consists of 20 residues. The DNA for the CDR3 is TGTGCCAGCAGCAAAATAATAGGCAGGTCGACCCTTTATAGCAATCAGCCCCAGCATTTT. Protein product: CASSKIIGRSTLYSNQPQHF.

The chain has TRBV5-1 and TRBJ2-1; D is perhaps TRBD2 (5 bases). In germline, CDR1 is SGHRS, CDR2 YFSETQ. The V and J ends lost 0 bases and 5 bases respectively, with 6 bases between them. CDR3 length: 13 residues. The CDR3 sequence is CASSLGGDNEQFF. As DNA, the CDR3 is TGCGCCAGCAGCTTGGGGGGAGACAATGAGCAGTTCTTC.

This rearrangement joins TRBV18 to TRBJ1-3, with D perhaps matching TRBD1 (5 bases). V lost 5 bases, J lost 0 bases, and 17 bases lay in between. CDR3 size: 17 residues. Per the germline V gene, CDR1 is KGHSH and CDR2 is LQKENI. DNA for the CDR3: TGTGCCAGCTCATCGAACCCGTCAGGGCACTCTGGAAACACCATATATTTT. This gives the protein CASSSNPSGHSGNTIYF. Drawing the rest from reference TRBV18 and TRBJ1-3, the complete variable domain is NAGVMQNPRHLVRRRGQEARLRCSPMKGHSHVYWYRQLPEEGLKFMVYLQKENIIDESGMPKERFSAEFPKEGPSILRIQQVVRGDSAAYFCASSSNPSGHSGNTIYFGEGSWLTVV.